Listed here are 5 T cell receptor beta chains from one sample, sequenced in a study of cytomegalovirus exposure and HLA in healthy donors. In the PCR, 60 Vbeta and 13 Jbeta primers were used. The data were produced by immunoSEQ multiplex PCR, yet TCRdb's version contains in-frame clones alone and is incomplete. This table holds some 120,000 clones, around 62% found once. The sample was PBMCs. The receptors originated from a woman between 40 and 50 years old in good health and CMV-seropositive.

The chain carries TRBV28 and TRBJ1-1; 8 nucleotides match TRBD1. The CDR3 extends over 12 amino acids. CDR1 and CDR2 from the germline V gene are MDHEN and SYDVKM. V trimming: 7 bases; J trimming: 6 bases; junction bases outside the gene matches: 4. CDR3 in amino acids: CASKQGGSEAFF. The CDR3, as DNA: TGTGCCAGCAAACAGGGGGGGTCTGAAGCTTTCTTT.

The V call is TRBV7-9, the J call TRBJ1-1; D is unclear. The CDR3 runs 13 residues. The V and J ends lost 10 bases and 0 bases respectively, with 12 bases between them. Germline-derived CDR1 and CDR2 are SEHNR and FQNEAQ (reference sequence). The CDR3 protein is CATMGHLNTEAFF. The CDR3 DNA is TGTGCCACTATGGGCCACCTGAACACTGAAGCTTTCTTT.

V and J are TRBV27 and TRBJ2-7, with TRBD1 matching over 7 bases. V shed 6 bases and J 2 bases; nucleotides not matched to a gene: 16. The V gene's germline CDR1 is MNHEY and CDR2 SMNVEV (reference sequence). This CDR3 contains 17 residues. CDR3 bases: TGTGCCAGCAGCCCGGGACAGACATGGATGAAGGCCTACGAGCAGTACTTC. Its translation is CASSPGQTWMKAYEQYF.

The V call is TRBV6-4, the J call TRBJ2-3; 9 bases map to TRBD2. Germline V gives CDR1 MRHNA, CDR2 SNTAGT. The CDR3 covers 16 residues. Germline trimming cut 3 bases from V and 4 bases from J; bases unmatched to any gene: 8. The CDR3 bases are TGTGCCAGCAGTGAGACGGTTAGCGGGGGTGCAGATACGCAGTATTTT. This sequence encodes CASSETVSGGADTQYF.

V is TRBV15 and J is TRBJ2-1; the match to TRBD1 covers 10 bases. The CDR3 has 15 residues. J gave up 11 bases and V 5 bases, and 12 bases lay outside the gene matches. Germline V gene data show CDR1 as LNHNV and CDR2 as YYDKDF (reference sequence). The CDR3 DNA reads TGTGCCACCAGCCGACAACTTACGGGACAGGGGAAGCAGTTCTTC. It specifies CATSRQLTGQGKQFF.